Here is one T cell receptor (beta chain) with its context. Its target is not known. In the same sample, other DNA sequences code for this CDR3. The PCR was carried out with 60 Vbeta primers and 13 Jbeta primers. TCRdb's table, derived via immunoSEQ multiplex PCR, lists solely in-frame clones and lacks some. This table holds around 120,000 clones, about 75% found once. This sample was taken from a study of cytomegalovirus exposure and HLA in healthy donors. At the level of the study: An early data release held some 89 million unique TCRs from HLA-typed donors. Whole-study findings and limits: A few CMV-associated chains proved CMV antigen-specific in vitro. In a later analysis, CMV-associated beta chains were mostly HLA-associated, it appeared.

At collection, donors were nominally healthy, but unrecorded immune exposures were probable. The CDR3 length is 16 residues. Unmatched junction bases numbered 9, after V lost 3 bases and J lost 5 bases. Germline V CDR1 and CDR2: SGDLS, YYNGEE. This TCR was sampled from a man in his fifties or sixties in good health and CMV-seropositive. The chain recombines TRBV9 with TRBJ2-5, with 11 positions matching TRBD1. Material for sequencing was PBMCs. In DNA form, the CDR3 reads TGTGCCAGCAGCGCACCGGGACAGGGGGTTCGGGAGACCCAGTACTTC. Its translation: CASSAPGQGVRETQYF. Filled out from reference TRBV9 and TRBJ2-5, the complete variable domain reads DSGVTQTPKHLITATGQRVTLRCSPRSGDLSVYWYQQSLDQGLQFLIQYYNGEERAKGNILERFSAQQFPDLHSELNLSSLELGDSALYFCASSAPGQGVRETQYFGPGTRLLVL.